Following are 21 T cell receptor beta chains from one sample sequenced in a study of cytomegalovirus exposure and HLA in healthy donors. Vbeta (60) and Jbeta (13) primers were used in the PCR. Sequencing used immunoSEQ multiplex PCR; TCRdb keeps in-frame clones, though not all of them. The table lists some 130,000 clones, over 75% of them singletons. Sequencing input: PBMCs. The origin of the receptors is a man under 40 in good health.

V and J are TRBV7-9 and TRBJ1-1; TRBD1 might be the D (5 bases). CDR1 and CDR2 from the germline V gene are SEHNR and FQNEAQ (reference sequence). The CDR3 has 15 residues. V gave up 5 bases and J gave up 4 bases, with 17 bases separating them. CDR3 in amino acids: CASSPGVGGSTEAFF. Written as DNA, the CDR3 is TGTGCCAGCAGCCCCGGAGTGGGGGGGAGCACTGAAGCTTTCTTT. The variable domain in full, with the rest retrieved from reference TRBV7-9 and TRBJ1-1, is DTGVSQNPRHKITKRGQNVTFRCDPISEHNRLYWYRQTLGQGPEFLTYFQNEAQLEKSRLLSDRFSAERPKGSFSTLEIQRTEQGDSAMYLCASSPGVGGSTEAFFGQGTRLTVV.

The V call is TRBV19, the J call TRBJ2-3; 9 nucleotides agree with TRBD1. Germline values: CDR1 LNHDA, CDR2 SQIVND (reference sequence). J lost 4 bases, V lost 5 bases, and 10 bases had no gene match. The length of the CDR3 is 16 residues. Written as DNA, the CDR3 is TGTGCCAGTAGTCTCCGTCCCGGGACAGGGTCAGATACGCAGTATTTT. Translation: CASSLRPGTGSDTQYF.

The chain joins TRBV9 to TRBJ2-7; TRBD1 agrees at 10 bases. CDR3 length: 15 residues. V was pared by 3 bases and J by 6 bases, with 9 bases of the junction left unmatched. Germline CDR1 SGDLS, CDR2 YYNGEE. CDR3 protein: CASSASGTGVFEQYF. The CDR3 DNA reads TGTGCCAGCAGCGCCTCCGGGACAGGGGTCTTCGAGCAGTACTTC. Filled out from reference TRBV9 and TRBJ2-7, the complete variable domain reads DSGVTQTPKHLITATGQRVTLRCSPRSGDLSVYWYQQSLDQGLQFLIQYYNGEERAKGNILERFSAQQFPDLHSELNLSSLELGDSALYFCASSASGTGVFEQYFGPGTRLTVT.

J is TRBJ2-2 and V is TRBV14; perhaps TRBD1 as D (6 bases). Looked up from germline, CDR1 is SGHDN and CDR2 is FVKESK. Deletions cut 1 base from V and 7 bases from J, with 13 bases between. CDR3 length: 15 amino acids. CDR3 DNA: TGTGCCAGCAGCCAAGCCTTCAGGGGTGACGGGGAGCTGTTTTTT. Encoded protein: CASSQAFRGDGELFF.

V gene TRBV19 combines with J gene TRBJ2-7; D remains unclear. The germline gives CDR1 LNHDA, CDR2 SQIVND (reference sequence). V was trimmed by 5 bases and J by 0 bases, leaving 8 bases between them. The CDR3 covers 13 residues. DNA for the CDR3: TGTGCCAGTAGTGTGGCTTTCTCCTACGAGCAGTACTTC. Amino acid sequence: CASSVAFSYEQYF.

The chain carries TRBV5-6 and TRBJ1-2, with D unresolved. The CDR3 runs 13 residues. CDR1 is SGHDT, CDR2 YYEEEE, per germline. Trimming took off 4 bases at V and 2 bases at J, with 9 bases between the two ends. DNA of the CDR3: TGTGCCAGCAGCGGGCTGGGCAACTATGGCTACACCTTC. Translating it yields CASSGLGNYGYTF.

This rearrangement joins TRBV6-1 to TRBJ2-3; D uncertain. Trimming stripped 3 bases from V and 0 bases from J, with 4 bases between. Germline V gene sequence: CDR1 MNHNS, CDR2 SASEGT. This CDR3 is 13 amino acids long. The CDR3 here is CASSDGSTDTQYF. The CDR3 nucleotides are TGTGCCAGCAGTGACGGGAGCACAGATACGCAGTATTTT.

The chain joins TRBV14 to TRBJ2-3, with D possibly matching TRBD2 (6 bases). V lost 3 bases and J lost 10, with 20 bases in between. Germline loops: CDR1 SGHDN, CDR2 FVKESK. This CDR3 is built from 15 residues. Here the CDR3 DNA reads TGTGCCAGCAGCCACACCGGGACTCTAAGTCAGGCGCAGTATTTT. This sequence encodes CASSHTGTLSQAQYF.

The chain has TRBV7-3 and TRBJ2-1; 7 bases align to TRBD2. V trimming: 8 bases; J trimming: 0 bases; junction bases outside the gene matches: 7. Germline loops: CDR1 SGHTA, CDR2 FQGTGA. The CDR3 is 15 residues long. For the CDR3, the DNA is TGTGCCAGCCAGAGAGGCGGGAGCTCCTACAATGAGCAGTTCTTC. This codes for CASQRGGSSYNEQFF.

This sequence joins TRBV28 and TRBJ2-3, with 11 positions matching TRBD2. This CDR3 has 16 amino acids. V lost 7 bases and J lost 6; bases outside the gene matches: 12. Germline loops: CDR1 MDHEN, CDR2 SYDVKM. In nucleotides, the CDR3 is TGTGCCAGCACTCGGGGGGGTGCTAGCGGGAGGGATACGCAGTATTTT. Translation: CASTRGGASGRDTQYF.

This chain joins TRBV7-8 and TRBJ1-2; 8 nucleotides match TRBD1. Trimming at V came to 5 bases and at J to 3 bases, leaving 11 bases not matched to a gene. CDR1 and CDR2 (germline): SGHVS, FQNEAQ. The CDR3 spans 16 residues. The CDR3: CASSQLRTGMDYGYTF. CDR3 DNA: TGTGCCAGCAGCCAACTGAGGACAGGGATGGACTATGGCTACACCTTC.

This clone turned up a few times. The chain recombines TRBV6-4 with TRBJ1-5, with a weak D call TRBD1 (5 bases). Germline lookup yields CDR1 MRHNA and CDR2 SNTAGT. V lost 6 bases and J 0 bases, leaving 18 bases between the germline ends. The CDR3 is 17 amino acids. Written as DNA, the CDR3 is TGTGCCAGCAGCCCTCCGGGACGGGAGCCTAGCAATCAGCCCCAGCATTTT. The encoded protein is CASSPPGREPSNQPQHF.

V gene TRBV29-1 combines with J gene TRBJ1-1; 7 bases align to TRBD1. In germline, CDR1 is SQVTM, CDR2 ANQGSEA. The CDR3 has 14 amino acids. V trimming: 6 bases; J trimming: 4 bases; junction bases outside the gene matches: 11. CDR3 sequence: CSVQWSGQSTEAFF. The CDR3 nucleotides read TGCAGCGTGCAATGGTCGGGACAGAGCACTGAAGCTTTCTTT.

This clone appeared a few times. The chain has TRBV18 and TRBJ2-7; 13 nucleotides agree with TRBD2. This CDR3 contains 19 residues. The germline gives CDR1 KGHSH, CDR2 LQKENI. Losses at the gene ends were 3 bases for V and 0 bases for J; bases not matched to a gene: 11. In DNA form, the CDR3 reads TGTGCCAGCTCACCCTCCCCGGGACTAGCGGGATTTAACTCCTACGAGCAGTACTTC. The encoded protein is CASSPSPGLAGFNSYEQYF. Full variable domain (outside the CDR3, taken from reference TRBV18 and TRBJ2-7): NAGVMQNPRHLVRRRGQEARLRCSPMKGHSHVYWYRQLPEEGLKFMVYLQKENIIDESGMPKERFSAEFPKEGPSILRIQQVVRGDSAAYFCASSPSPGLAGFNSYEQYFGPGTRLTVT.

This clone turned up a few times. This rearrangement joins TRBV7-9 to TRBJ1-5; 8 bases align to TRBD1. The CDR3 length is 16 residues. Germline CDR1 and CDR2: SEHNR and FQNEAQ (reference sequence). J was trimmed by 5 bases and V by 5 bases; bases with no gene match: 11. CDR3 in amino acids: CASSPGTGGGDQPQHF. In nucleotides, the CDR3 is TGTGCCAGCAGCCCCGGAACAGGGGGTGGAGATCAGCCCCAGCATTTT. The variable domain in full, with the rest retrieved from reference TRBV7-9 and TRBJ1-5, is DTGVSQNPRHKITKRGQNVTFRCDPISEHNRLYWYRQTLGQGPEFLTYFQNEAQLEKSRLLSDRFSAERPKGSFSTLEIQRTEQGDSAMYLCASSPGTGGGDQPQHFGDGTRLSIL.

This chain uses TRBV5-1 with TRBJ2-3; D uncertain. The V gene's germline CDR1 is SGHRS and CDR2 YFSETQ. V was cut by 0 bases and J by 1 base, with 9 bases left in between. The length of the CDR3 is 15 residues. The CDR3 DNA sequence: TGCGCCAGCAGCTTGGTCGGGTATGGCACAGATACGCAGTATTTT. Translating it yields CASSLVGYGTDTQYF.

This chain links TRBV5-1 with TRBJ1-1, with D perhaps TRBD1 (5 bases). V was pared by 0 bases and J by 4 bases, with 10 bases between. This CDR3 region has 14 residues. Germline-derived CDR1 and CDR2 are SGHRS and YFSETQ. The CDR3 nucleotides read TGCGCCAGCAGCTTGGCCCTGGGGGGCACTGAAGCTTTCTTT. Translating gives CASSLALGGTEAFF.

This clone was recorded a few times. V is TRBV15 and J is TRBJ2-2; D not resolved. Germline V gene data show CDR1 as LNHNV and CDR2 as YYDKDF (reference sequence). The CDR3 totals 14 residues. V was pared by 1 base and J by 3 bases, with 6 bases between. The CDR3 DNA sequence: TGTGCCACCAGCAGAGCTTTCGACACCGGGGAGCTGTTTTTT. It translates to CATSRAFDTGELFF. Filled out from reference TRBV15 and TRBJ2-2, the complete variable domain reads DAMVIQNPRYQVTQFGKPVTLSCSQTLNHNVMYWYQQKSSQAPKLLFHYYDKDFNNEADTPDNFQSRRPNTSFCFLDIRSPGLGDTAMYLCATSRAFDTGELFFGEGSRLTVL.

The V and J genes are TRBV18 and TRBJ2-3; 7 bases are shared with TRBD2. The junction had 11 bases not matched to a gene; V was cut back by 6 bases and J by 5 bases. This CDR3 comprises 15 residues. Germline V CDR1 and CDR2: KGHSH, LQKENI. The CDR3 spells CASSLAAPAGDTQYF. The DNA for the CDR3 is TGTGCCAGCTCGCTAGCGGCTCCAGCCGGAGATACGCAGTATTTT. The entire variable domain, with the rest obtained from reference TRBV18 and TRBJ2-3, is as follows: NAGVMQNPRHLVRRRGQEARLRCSPMKGHSHVYWYRQLPEEGLKFMVYLQKENIIDESGMPKERFSAEFPKEGPSILRIQQVVRGDSAAYFCASSLAAPAGDTQYFGPGTRLTVL.

The chain joins TRBV9 to TRBJ2-7, with 8 bases lining up with TRBD2. Looked up from germline, CDR1 is SGDLS and CDR2 is YYNGEE. This CDR3 region has 15 residues. V was clipped by 3 bases and J by 6 bases; unmatched bases: 11. In DNA form, the CDR3 reads TGTGCCAGCAGCGCGGGGGGGACGGGAGGGGTCGAGCAGTACTTC. The encoded protein is CASSAGGTGGVEQYF. Full variable domain (outside the CDR3, taken from reference TRBV9 and TRBJ2-7): DSGVTQTPKHLITATGQRVTLRCSPRSGDLSVYWYQQSLDQGLQFLIQYYNGEERAKGNILERFSAQQFPDLHSELNLSSLELGDSALYFCASSAGGTGGVEQYFGPGTRLTVT.

The chain recombines TRBV5-4 with TRBJ2-5, with D unresolved. Germline V lookup: CDR1 SGHNT, CDR2 YYREEE (reference sequence). Trimming removed 0 bases from V and 0 bases from J, with 6 bases in between. This CDR3 is 14 amino acids long. CDR3 sequence (DNA): TGTGCCAGCAGCTTGGGACAATACCAAGAGACCCAGTACTTC. This codes for CASSLGQYQETQYF. The whole variable domain, filled in from reference TRBV5-4 and TRBJ2-5, reads ETGVTQSPTHLIKTRGQQVTLRCSSQSGHNTVSWYQQALGQGPQFIFQYYREEENGRGNFPPRFSGLQFPNYSSELNVNALELDDSALYLCASSLGQYQETQYFGPGTRLLVL.